The 5 T cell receptor beta chains below all came from one sample that was sequenced in a study of CD8 T cells in Susac syndrome. With random hexamers, reverse transcription was performed on about 0.5 to 1 ug of RNA. TCRdb re-called the immunoSEQ multiplex PCR reads through MiXCR, storing one row per CDR3 protein. The sample contains around 18,000 distinct CDR3 sequences, 85% to 95% of which appear only once. Sequenced: CD8+ T cells from PBMCs. The source is a human donor in good health.

The chain combines TRBV28 with TRBJ2-2, with 9 bases fitting TRBD2. The junction had 7 bases not matched to a gene; V was cut back by 4 bases and J by 4 bases. The CDR3 is made up of 16 amino acids. From germline, CDR1 is MDHEN and CDR2 SYDVKM. The CDR3 protein is CASSSEREDGTGELFF. The CDR3, as DNA: TGTGCCAGCAGTTCCGAGCGGGAGGATGGCACCGGGGAGCTGTTTTTT.

This clonotype was detected only once. The gene calls are TRBV7-9 and TRBJ2-7, with D uncertain. Germline V lookup: CDR1 SEHNR, CDR2 FQNEAQ (reference sequence). The CDR3 totals 16 residues. Trimming cost V 0 bases and J 2 bases, with 14 bases left between them. CDR3 sequence: CASSLALAERTYEQYV. The CDR3 DNA reads as TGTGCCAGCAGCTTAGCTCTTGCGGAGAGGACCTACGAGCAGTACGTC.

The chain is built from TRBV24-1 and TRBJ2-1; 8 bases fit TRBD2. The germline CDR1 and CDR2 sequences are KGHDR and SFDVKD. The CDR3 spans 14 residues. Trimming cost V 7 bases and J 6 bases; bases outside gene matches: 7. Here the CDR3 reads CATRGAGVFNEQFF. The CDR3 DNA follows: TGTGCCACCAGGGGAGCGGGAGTGTTCAATGAGCAGTTCTTC.

This clonotype was counted a single time. The chain has TRBV12-3 or TRBV12-4 and TRBJ1-1; 7 bases are a match to TRBD1. The junction had 17 bases not matched to a gene; V was cut back by 6 bases and J by 1 base. The CDR3 has 18 residues. The DNA of the CDR3 is TGTGCCAGCAGGGGGGACAGTTGGGTTTCGATATGGAACACTGAAGCTTTCTTT. Its translation is CASRGDSWVSIWNTEAFF.

The chain uses TRBV7-3 and TRBJ2-3; TRBD1 agrees at 10 bases. The germline V gene encodes CDR1 SGHTA and CDR2 FQGTGA. V was clipped by 5 bases and J by 2 bases; unmatched bases: 16. This CDR3 contains 19 residues. Here the CDR3 DNA reads TGTGCCAGCAGCCTGAGTCCCGGGACAGGGGCCGGAAACACAGATACGCAGTATTTT. It translates to CASSLSPGTGAGNTDTQYF.